One sample yielded the 10 T cell receptor beta chains listed below, sequenced in a study of blood T cell repertoires in COVID-19. The table came from immunoSEQ multiplex PCR; TCRdb's copy has only in-frame clones and leaves some out. The repertoire has around 140,000 clones, about 83% of them found once; the top ten carry 8.6%. The sequenced sample was peripheral blood. These receptors were collected from a woman aged 45-65 years with active or convalescent COVID-19.

Here the CDR3 reads CASSDRDRGNQPQHF. For the CDR3, the DNA is TGTGCCAGTAGTGACCGGGACAGGGGTAATCAGCCCCAGCATTTT. J is TRBJ1-5 and V is TRBV19, with 10 bases identical to TRBD1. This CDR3 region has 15 residues. Germline V gives CDR1 LNHDA, CDR2 SQIVND (reference sequence). Germline trimming cut 5 bases from V and 4 bases from J; bases unmatched to any gene: 5.

J is TRBJ1-1 and V is TRBV5-1, with 7 positions matching TRBD1. After removal of 0 bases from V and 1 base from J, the junction contained 3 bases not matched to a gene. Germline-derived CDR1 and CDR2 are SGHRS and YFSETQ. CDR3 size: 15 residues. The CDR3 sequence is CASSLGDSSNTEAFF. The CDR3 coding sequence is TGCGCCAGCAGCTTGGGGGACAGTTCGAACACTGAAGCTTTCTTT.

The rearrangement links TRBV6-1 to TRBJ1-3; D unresolved. The CDR3 has 18 residues. V lost 0 bases and J lost 6, with 21 bases in between. CDR1 is MNHNS, CDR2 SASEGT, per germline. CDR3 residues: CASSEADSRLGLENTIYF. The CDR3 DNA is TGTGCCAGCAGTGAAGCGGATTCCAGGCTGGGTTTGGAAAACACCATATATTTT.

The J gene is TRBJ2-7, the V gene TRBV4-3, with 8 bases aligning to TRBD2. Germline lookup yields CDR1 LGHNA and CDR2 YSLEER. V lost 0 bases, J lost 1 base, and 2 bases stayed unmatched. This CDR3 has 15 amino acids. The CDR3: CASSQEAGASYEQYF. In DNA, the CDR3 is TGCGCCAGCAGCCAAGAAGCGGGAGCATCCTACGAGCAGTACTTC.

The V and J genes are TRBV7-2 and TRBJ1-2; possible D gene TRBD1, 5 bases. Trimming left V 2 bases short and J 4 bases short, with 14 bases between. Germline CDR1 and CDR2: SGHTA and FQGNSA. This CDR3 spans 15 amino acids. The CDR3 loop reads CASSLNPGGGYGYTF. The CDR3 region has the DNA TGTGCCAGCAGCTTAAACCCCGGGGGAGGCTATGGCTACACCTTC. The variable domain in full, with the rest retrieved from reference TRBV7-2 and TRBJ1-2, is GAGVSQSPSNKVTEKGKDVELRCDPISGHTALYWYRQSLGQGLEFLIYFQGNSAPDKSGLPSDRFSAERTGGSVSTLTIQRTQQEDSAVYLCASSLNPGGGYGYTFGSGTRLTVV.

This chain links TRBV30 with TRBJ1-2; 9 nucleotides line up with TRBD1. CDR3 length equals 16 residues. Germline loops: CDR1 GTSNPN, CDR2 SVGIG (reference sequence). The V gene end was trimmed by 2 bases and the J gene end by 4 bases; junction bases not matched to a gene: 11. DNA for the CDR3: TGTGCCTGGAGTACCACAGGGGGCAGAGGCTCCTATGGCTACACCTTC. This codes for CAWSTTGGRGSYGYTF.

The gene calls are TRBV27 and TRBJ2-7; D is possibly TRBD1 (6 bases). The CDR3 has 14 amino acids. Germline lookup yields CDR1 MNHEY and CDR2 SMNVEV (reference sequence). The V gene lost 3 bases and the J gene lost 2 bases, with 11 bases spanning the gap. The CDR3 protein is CASSLNRAPYEQYF. The CDR3 DNA follows: TGTGCCAGCAGTTTGAACAGGGCTCCCTACGAGCAGTACTTC.

The chain recombines TRBV5-1 with TRBJ1-4; TRBD1 might be the D (6 bases). CDR1 is SGHRS, CDR2 YFSETQ, per germline. CDR3 length: 14 amino acids. Trimming shortened V by 1 base and J by 7 bases, and 11 bases separated the two germline ends. CDR3 nucleotides: TGCGCCAGCAGCTTGTCAGGGGATGGTGAAAAACTGTTTTTT. The encoded protein is CASSLSGDGEKLFF.

This clone showed up just once. The chain is built from TRBV6-2 or TRBV6-3 and TRBJ1-1; D unresolved. Trimming took 6 bases from V and 1 from J, leaving 9 bases between them. Germline CDR1 and CDR2: MNHEY and SVGEGT. This CDR3 spans 13 amino acids. The CDR3 bases are TGTGCCAGCAGCCAGCTGTCGAACACTGAAGCTTTCTTT. As protein: CASSQLSNTEAFF.

There are a few counts of this clone. The J gene is TRBJ1-2, the V gene TRBV7-2, with 7 bases identical to TRBD1. CDR1 is SGHTA, CDR2 FQGNSA, per germline. This CDR3 region has 13 residues. The junction had 3 bases not matched to a gene; V was cut back by 5 bases and J by 3 bases. The CDR3 bases are TGTGCCAGCAGCGGGGACAGTGACTATGGCTACACCTTC. As protein: CASSGDSDYGYTF.